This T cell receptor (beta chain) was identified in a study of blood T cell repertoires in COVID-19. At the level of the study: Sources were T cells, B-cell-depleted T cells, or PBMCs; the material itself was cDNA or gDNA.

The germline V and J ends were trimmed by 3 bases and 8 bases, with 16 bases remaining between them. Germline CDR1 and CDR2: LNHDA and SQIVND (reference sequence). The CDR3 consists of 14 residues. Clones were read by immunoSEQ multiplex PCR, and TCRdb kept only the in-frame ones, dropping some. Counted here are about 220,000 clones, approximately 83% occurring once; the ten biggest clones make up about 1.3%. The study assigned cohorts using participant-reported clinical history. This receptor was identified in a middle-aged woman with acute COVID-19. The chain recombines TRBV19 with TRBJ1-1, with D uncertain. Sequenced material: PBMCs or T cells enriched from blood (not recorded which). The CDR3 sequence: CASSMRTPTGEAFF. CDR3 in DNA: TGTGCCAGTAGTATGAGAACCCCGACGGGAGAAGCTTTCTTT.